These 25 T cell receptor beta chains originate from one sample sequenced in a study of blood T cell repertoires in COVID-19. Using immunoSEQ multiplex PCR, the repertoire was profiled, and TCRdb retains in-frame clones only, with some absent. The sample carries around 280,000 clones, approximately 90% recorded once. Sequencing input: PBMCs or T cells enriched from blood (not recorded which). All receptors derive from a woman aged 40 to 50 who had recovered from COVID-19.

This chain joins TRBV5-1 and TRBJ2-5; 7 nucleotides align to TRBD2. Germline V gene data show CDR1 as SGHRS and CDR2 as YFSETQ. Losses at the gene ends were 7 bases for V and 3 bases for J; bases not matched to a gene: 18. This CDR3 has 17 amino acids. CDR3 in amino acids: CASGRASGGGAKETQYF. In DNA form, the CDR3 reads TGCGCCAGCGGTCGGGCTAGCGGAGGAGGAGCGAAAGAGACCCAGTACTTC.

The V and J genes are TRBV7-2 and TRBJ2-1; 15 positions agree with TRBD2. This CDR3 is built from 18 residues. CDR1 is SGHTA, CDR2 FQGNSA, per germline. V shed 6 bases and J 4 bases; nucleotides not matched to a gene: 10. CDR3 region: CASSFQGLAGGGYNEQFF. Here the CDR3 DNA reads TGTGCCAGCAGTTTTCAAGGACTAGCGGGAGGGGGTTACAATGAGCAGTTCTTC.

The rearrangement uses TRBV5-4 and TRBJ2-1, with TRBD2 matching 9 bases. The CDR3 length is 15 residues. V lost 2 bases and J lost 4; bases outside the gene matches: 4. In germline, CDR1 is SGHNT, CDR2 YYREEE (reference sequence). CDR3 in DNA: TGTGCCAGCAGCTTTCCTAGCGGGGATTACAATGAGCAGTTCTTC. Amino acids: CASSFPSGDYNEQFF.

The chain has TRBV29-1 and TRBJ2-3; TRBD1 matches 7 bases. The CDR3 extends over 14 amino acids. Looked up from germline, CDR1 is SQVTM and CDR2 is ANQGSEA. V lost 4 bases, J lost 0 bases, and 4 bases stayed unmatched. The DNA for the CDR3 is TGCAGCGTTGCACAGGGGACGAGCACAGATACGCAGTATTTT. This translates into CSVAQGTSTDTQYF.

In this sample, this clone turned up once. The rearrangement links TRBV6-2 or TRBV6-3 to TRBJ2-7, with 12 bases lining up with TRBD2. There are 14 residues in the CDR3. Germline CDR1 reads MNHEY; CDR2 reads SVGEGT. V shed 6 bases and J 5 bases; nucleotides not matched to a gene: 5. CDR3 loop: CASSRLAGDDEQYF. The CDR3 region has the DNA TGTGCCAGCAGCAGACTAGCGGGAGACGACGAGCAGTACTTC.

This chain links TRBV9 with TRBJ1-1; 8 bases align to TRBD1. Trimming cost V 1 base and J 5 bases; bases outside gene matches: 10. Germline values: CDR1 SGDLS, CDR2 YYNGEE. The CDR3 covers 16 residues. Here the CDR3 DNA reads TGTGCCAGCAGCGTACTCCAGGACAGGGTAGGGACTGAAGCTTTCTTT. Amino acids: CASSVLQDRVGTEAFF.

The V gene is TRBV7-8, the J gene TRBJ1-6; 7 bases fit TRBD1. Per the germline V gene, CDR1 is SGHVS and CDR2 is FQNEAQ. The CDR3 sequence is 17 residues long. V lost 4 bases and J lost 7; bases outside the gene matches: 13. The CDR3 here is CASSYQQGQMRNSPLHF. The CDR3 region has the DNA TGTGCCAGCAGCTACCAACAGGGGCAAATGAGGAATTCACCCCTCCACTTT.

The chain recombines TRBV7-2 with TRBJ2-5, with 7 bases identical to TRBD2. Germline V gives CDR1 SGHTA, CDR2 FQGNSA. The CDR3 extends over 14 amino acids. The ends lost 8 bases at V and 3 bases at J; junction bases unmatched: 9. The CDR3 region is CASAGGGPEETQYF. DNA for the CDR3: TGTGCCAGCGCCGGGGGAGGGCCGGAAGAGACCCAGTACTTC.

In this sample, this clone turned up once. The gene calls are TRBV7-9 and TRBJ2-1, with 14 bases matching TRBD2. The CDR3 consists of 15 residues. V lost 6 bases, J lost 9 bases, and 7 bases stayed unmatched. The germline CDR1 and CDR2 sequences are SEHNR and FQNEAQ (reference sequence). CDR3 protein: CASRSGLAGVSEQFF. The CDR3 region has the DNA TGTGCCAGCAGATCGGGACTAGCGGGAGTGAGTGAGCAGTTCTTC.

The chain is built from TRBV7-2 and TRBJ2-5; 12 nucleotides line up with TRBD2. J was trimmed by 4 bases and V by 5 bases; bases with no gene match: 14. CDR3 length equals 18 residues. CDR1 is SGHTA and CDR2 is FQGNSA in the germline V gene. The CDR3 protein is CASSGRGLAGGRLETQYF. The CDR3 DNA reads as TGTGCCAGCAGCGGGAGGGGGCTAGCGGGAGGGCGACTAGAGACCCAGTACTTC.

The chain uses TRBV15 and TRBJ1-5; 7 nucleotides align to TRBD1. Per the germline V gene, CDR1 is LNHNV and CDR2 is YYDKDF (reference sequence). The CDR3 consists of 15 residues. With V trimmed by 5 bases and J by 7 bases, 11 bases remained unmatched. The CDR3 sequence: CATSSQPTGIQPQHF. The CDR3 nucleotides are TGTGCCACCAGCTCCCAGCCGACAGGGATCCAGCCCCAGCATTTT.

V is TRBV19 and J is TRBJ2-1; 7 bases map to TRBD2. Trimming removed 10 bases from V and 3 bases from J; junction bases left unmatched: 6. Germline assignment: CDR1 LNHDA and CDR2 SQIVND (reference sequence). The CDR3 consists of 13 residues. The CDR3 reads CATMGTIYNEQFF. The CDR3 DNA reads as TGTGCCACCATGGGGACTATCTACAATGAGCAGTTCTTC.

This sequence joins TRBV5-8 and TRBJ1-5; no reliable D call. CDR1 is SGHTS and CDR2 is YDEGEE in the germline V gene. V gave up 0 bases and J gave up 8 bases, with 9 bases separating them. The CDR3 covers 13 residues. CDR3 sequence: CASSLDLREPQHF. CDR3 sequence (DNA): TGTGCCAGCAGCTTGGACCTACGAGAGCCCCAGCATTTT. The full variable domain, its missing parts supplied by reference TRBV5-8 and TRBJ1-5, is EAGVTQSPTHLIKTRGQQATLRCSPISGHTSVYWYQQALGLGLQFLLWYDEGEERNRGNFPPRFSGRQFPNYSSELNVNALELEDSALYLCASSLDLREPQHFGDGTRLSIL.

The genes are TRBV28 and TRBJ1-2; TRBD1 matches at 7 bases. The ends lost 10 bases at V and 2 bases at J; junction bases unmatched: 7. The CDR3 is made up of 13 amino acids. Germline CDR1 is MDHEN and CDR2 is SYDVKM. The DNA of the CDR3 is TGTGCCACCGAGACAGGGAGGAACTATGGCTACACCTTC. Encoded protein: CATETGRNYGYTF.

The V call is TRBV28, the J call TRBJ1-4, with TRBD1 matching 8 bases. Trimming at V came to 7 bases and at J to 6 bases, leaving 4 bases not matched to a gene. The CDR3 is 13 amino acids. Germline V CDR1 and CDR2: MDHEN, SYDVKM. The CDR3 sequence is CASMDRVDEKLFF. CDR3 sequence (DNA): TGTGCCAGCATGGACAGGGTAGATGAAAAACTGTTTTTT. Full variable domain (outside the CDR3, taken from reference TRBV28 and TRBJ1-4): DVKVTQSSRYLVKRTGEKVFLECVQDMDHENMFWYRQDPGLGLRLIYFSYDVKMKEKGDIPEGYSVSREKKERFSLILESASTNQTSMYLCASMDRVDEKLFFGSGTQLSVL.

The chain employs TRBV7-3 and TRBJ2-1, with 7 bases identical to TRBD2. Germline values: CDR1 SGHTA, CDR2 FQGTGA. The J segment lost 6 bases and the V segment lost 5 bases, leaving 16 bases of the junction unmatched. This CDR3 has 17 residues. CDR3 residues: CASSRGVQRSGGNEQFF. Written as DNA, the CDR3 is TGTGCCAGCAGCCGGGGGGTACAGCGCTCAGGCGGCAATGAGCAGTTCTTC.

The chain combines TRBV30 with TRBJ2-5; 12 nucleotides align to TRBD2. V lost 1 base and J lost 0; bases outside the gene matches: 3. Germline V gene sequence: CDR1 GTSNPN, CDR2 SVGIG (reference sequence). This CDR3 is 16 amino acids long. CDR3 bases: TGTGCCTGGAGTGCTAGCGGGAGGGGGTACCAAGAGACCCAGTACTTC. This encodes CAWSASGRGYQETQYF. Drawing the rest from reference TRBV30 and TRBJ2-5, the complete variable domain is SQTIHQWPATLVQPVGSPLSLECTVEGTSNPNLYWYRQAAGRGLQLLFYSVGIGQISSEVPQNLSASRPQDRQFILSSKKLLLSDSGFYLCAWSASGRGYQETQYFGPGTRLLVL.

Here the CDR3 DNA reads TGTGCCAGCTCACCAGCGTTGACACTCTATGGCTACACCTTC. Its protein is CASSPALTLYGYTF. This chain links TRBV18 with TRBJ1-2; D gene ambiguous. The CDR3 sequence is 14 residues long. CDR1 and CDR2 from the germline V gene are KGHSH and LQKENI. Trimming removed 2 bases at V and 4 bases at J, with 11 bases between.

This clone showed up just a few times. The chain links TRBV5-4 to TRBJ2-1; tentatively, D is TRBD2 (6 bases). The CDR3 is made up of 16 amino acids. Germline CDR1 is SGHNT and CDR2 is YYREEE (reference sequence). V lost 6 bases, J lost 7 bases, and 23 bases lay in between. CDR3 sequence: CASNSFLGSGGNEQFF. The CDR3 bases are TGTGCCAGCAACTCTTTTCTAGGCAGTGGGGGGAATGAGCAGTTCTTC.

This chain joins TRBV19 and TRBJ1-5; a weak D match, TRBD1 (6 bases). This CDR3 region has 17 residues. V gave up 3 bases and J gave up 0 bases, with 15 bases separating them. In germline, CDR1 is LNHDA, CDR2 SQIVND (reference sequence). The CDR3 DNA is TGTGCCAGTAGTATCCTCCAGGGGAGGGTTAGCAATCAGCCCCAGCATTTT. Protein product: CASSILQGRVSNQPQHF.

This chain uses TRBV6-5 with TRBJ1-4; the D gene is possibly TRBD1 (5 bases). Trimming pared 6 bases from V and 8 bases from J, leaving 10 bases between. The V gene's germline CDR1 is MNHEY and CDR2 SVGAGI. The CDR3 is 12 residues long. DNA for the CDR3: TGTGCCAGCAGCCCCCGGGGGGAAAAACTGTTTTTT. Translation: CASSPRGEKLFF.

This chain connects TRBV28 to TRBJ2-5; 7 bases agree with TRBD1. The length of the CDR3 is 15 residues. V lost 7 bases to trimming and J lost 2 bases; unmatched junction nucleotides: 10. Germline V lookup: CDR1 MDHEN, CDR2 SYDVKM. In DNA form, the CDR3 reads TGTGCCAGCACCGAAACAGGGGTGGCTCAAGAGACCCAGTACTTC. Its translation: CASTETGVAQETQYF.

Turning to this clone: The same CDR3 can be traced to other DNA sequences in this sample. V usage is TRBV28 and J usage is TRBJ1-1, with D tentatively TRBD1 (5 bases). The CDR3 length is 13 residues. CDR1 and CDR2 from the germline V gene are MDHEN and SYDVKM. The V end was cut by 2 bases, the J end by 6 bases, with 10 bases between. The CDR3 loop reads CASSLGGGSEAFF. The DNA of the CDR3 is TGTGCCAGCAGTTTAGGGGGAGGCTCTGAAGCTTTCTTT. Together with reference TRBV28 and TRBJ1-1, the CDR3 gives the full variable domain: DVKVTQSSRYLVKRTGEKVFLECVQDMDHENMFWYRQDPGLGLRLIYFSYDVKMKEKGDIPEGYSVSREKKERFSLILESASTNQTSMYLCASSLGGGSEAFFGQGTRLTVV.

The rearrangement joins TRBV2 to TRBJ1-4, with TRBD1 as a possible D gene (5 bases). Looked up from germline, CDR1 is SNHLY and CDR2 is FYNNEI. This CDR3 comprises 12 residues. Trimming stripped 8 bases from V and 11 bases from J, with 15 bases between. The CDR3 DNA reads TGTGCCAGCGGGACCCGGGGGGGGAAACTGTTTTTT. Encoded protein: CASGTRGGKLFF.

The chain combines TRBV5-4 with TRBJ2-3, with D tentatively TRBD1 (8 bases). Germline CDR1 SGHNT, CDR2 YYREEE (reference sequence). CDR3 length equals 15 residues. Trimming took 6 bases from V and 4 from J, leaving 18 bases between them. CDR3 sequence: CASTQGGTGADTQYF. The CDR3 nucleotides are TGTGCCAGCACCCAGGGGGGGACAGGTGCAGATACGCAGTATTTT.